This T cell receptor beta chain was documented in a study of blood T cell repertoires in COVID-19. In the original processing: Using reference gene primer amplification, nucleated cell counts were estimated. Assay: immunoSEQ multiplex PCR; the TCRdb copy retains only in-frame clones and omits some. The V and J calls and clone size come from that table; D and trimming were worked out from the DNA. The table shows about 200,000 clones, with 86% occurring only once. This clone was observed a single time. Participants' own reports of clinical history determined their cohort assignment. The CDR3 is made up of 15 amino acids. After removal of 3 bases from V and 7 bases from J, the junction contained 6 bases not matched to a gene. Germline V CDR1 and CDR2: MNHEY, SMNVEV (reference sequence).

The specimen was PBMCs or T cells enriched from blood (not recorded which). This receptor was taken from a man aged 40-49 years with acute COVID-19. V gene TRBV27 combines with J gene TRBJ2-1; TRBD2 agrees at 10 bases. The CDR3 DNA sequence: TGTGCCAGCAGTTTGTGGACTAGCGGACTTAATGAGCAGTTCTTC. This sequence encodes CASSLWTSGLNEQFF.